This TCR beta chain stems from a study of shared clonotypes between healthy human individuals. Study conclusions and caveats: Among four donors, 4.5% to 5.5% of naive CD4 clonotypes were found in common. Naive subsets generally exceeded memory subsets in estimated richness.

This clone has just a few counts. The target antigen is unknown. The run depth of the assay was deep. Here immunoSEQ multiplex PCR was the method, and the copy in TCRdb shows in-frame clones only, minus some. The repertoire holds some 1.1 million clones, with about 72% as singletons. The length of the CDR3 is 14 residues. Looked up from germline, CDR1 is SGHNT and CDR2 is YENEEA. Between the trimmed V and J ends, which lost 6 bases and 1 base, there was a span of 13 bases. J is TRBJ2-7 and V is TRBV11-3; D may be TRBD2 (5 bases). The TCR originated in a man younger than 35 in good health. Some clones in this sample may be carry-over from other donors' samples. Sample: memory CD4+ T cells from PBMCs. Noted subset: CD45RA-negative fraction. The CDR3 coding sequence is TGTGCCAGCAGTCGCGAGGGCTCATCCTACGAGCAGTACTTC. This translates into CASSREGSSYEQYF.